The 32 T cell receptor beta chains presented below share a single source sample, sequenced in a study of CD8 T cells in ankylosing spondylitis. TCRdb re-derived calls from the 5' RACE reads in MiXCR, one entry per CDR3 protein. The repertoire has about 250,000 distinct CDR3 sequences, 32% of them found once; the top ten carry about 4.2%. Specimen: blood, either unsorted or a sorted T cell fraction (not recorded which). These receptors all come from a male donor with ankylosing spondylitis or in good health (not recorded which).

The J gene is TRBJ2-7, the V gene TRBV12-3 or TRBV12-4; no clear D gene. CDR3 length equals 13 residues. Trimming removed 4 bases at V and 2 bases at J, with 9 bases between. The CDR3 is CASSYGVAYEQYF. The CDR3 DNA sequence: TGTGCCAGCAGTTATGGGGTGGCCTACGAGCAGTACTTC.

This chain uses TRBV6-5 with TRBJ2-2; 7 nucleotides align to TRBD2. Germline V gives CDR1 MNHEY, CDR2 SVGAGI. This CDR3 is built from 16 residues. V lost 2 bases to trimming and J lost 1 base; unmatched junction nucleotides: 4. CDR3 protein: CASSYPGLGNTGELFF. CDR3 coding DNA: TGTGCCAGCAGTTACCCCGGACTAGGGAACACCGGGGAGCTGTTTTTT.

This clonotype was seen a few times. This chain connects TRBV29-1 to TRBJ1-5; D uncertain. The CDR3 totals 13 residues. The germline V gene encodes CDR1 SQVTM and CDR2 ANQGSEA. Trimming pared 7 bases from V and 3 bases from J, leaving 13 bases between. For the CDR3, the DNA is TGCAGCGCGCTAGAGACCTACAATCAGCCCCAGCATTTT. Amino acid sequence: CSALETYNQPQHF.

V gene TRBV20-1 combines with J gene TRBJ2-2; D is perhaps TRBD1 (6 bases). This CDR3 has 14 amino acids. The V gene lost 6 bases and the J gene lost 5 bases, with 16 bases spanning the gap. CDR1 and CDR2 (germline): DFQATT, SNEGSKA (reference sequence). CDR3 region: CSAATGLSTGELFF. CDR3 sequence (DNA): TGCAGTGCCGCAACAGGGTTGTCGACCGGGGAGCTGTTTTTT.

The V gene is TRBV20-1, the J gene TRBJ1-5; 7 bases are shared with TRBD1. Germline CDR1 and CDR2: DFQATT and SNEGSKA (reference sequence). The J segment lost 6 bases and the V segment lost 0 bases, leaving 14 bases of the junction unmatched. The CDR3 is 17 residues long. The CDR3: CSARDLVQTGYIQPQHF. The CDR3, as DNA: TGCAGTGCTAGAGATTTAGTCCAGACAGGGTATATTCAGCCCCAGCATTTT.

The rearrangement links TRBV5-5 to TRBJ2-3; D is undetermined. The CDR3 spans 14 residues. CDR1 is SGHKS and CDR2 is YYEKEE in the germline V gene (reference sequence). V dropped 1 base and J dropped 0 bases, with 6 bases sitting between them. CDR3 amino acids: CASSLTASTDTQYF. The CDR3 region has the DNA TGTGCCAGCAGCTTGACAGCTAGCACAGATACGCAGTATTTT.

The chain has TRBV5-5 and TRBJ2-5; D uncertain. Germline loops: CDR1 SGHKS, CDR2 YYEKEE (reference sequence). Trimming stripped 5 bases from V and 4 bases from J, with 6 bases between. The CDR3 contains 11 residues. CDR3 sequence: CASRKGETQYF. DNA of the CDR3: TGTGCCAGCAGGAAGGGAGAGACCCAGTACTTC.

This clonotype is a singleton in its sample. The chain couples TRBV7-8 to TRBJ2-1, with 10 bases lining up with TRBD2. The V gene's germline CDR1 is SGHVS and CDR2 FQNEAQ. V was clipped by 1 base and J by 4 bases; unmatched bases: 16. The CDR3 contains 20 residues. The CDR3, as DNA: TGTGCCAGCAGCTTAGTTGTTGCCACGGCTCTAGCGGGGGAGTACAATGAGCAGTTCTTC. Its translation is CASSLVVATALAGEYNEQFF.

A single count supports this clonotype. The rearrangement links TRBV20-1 to TRBJ1-1; TRBD1 might be the D (6 bases). Per the germline V gene, CDR1 is DFQATT and CDR2 is SNEGSKA (reference sequence). V gave up 6 bases and J gave up 3 bases, with 11 bases separating them. CDR3 length equals 12 residues. The CDR3 is CSATGGHTEAFF. The CDR3 nucleotides read TGCAGTGCCACCGGGGGCCACACTGAAGCTTTCTTT.

This clonotype showed up just a few times. V usage is TRBV15 and J usage is TRBJ2-3; 7 bases line up with TRBD1. Germline V gene sequence: CDR1 LNHNV, CDR2 YYDKDF (reference sequence). Germline trimming cut 1 base from V and 5 bases from J; bases unmatched to any gene: 9. This CDR3 region has 16 residues. The CDR3 nucleotides are TGTGCCACCAGCAGAGGGGGACAGCCGTTACAAGATACGCAGTATTTT. It specifies CATSRGGQPLQDTQYF.

This chain connects TRBV4-1 to TRBJ2-1, with 9 bases fitting TRBD2. CDR3 length: 17 amino acids. J was trimmed by 2 bases and V by 4 bases; bases with no gene match: 9. Germline values: CDR1 MGHRA, CDR2 YSYEKL. CDR3 in DNA: TGCGCCAGCAGCCGCTTAGGTGGCGGGGGGGCCTACAATGAGCAGTTCTTC. Protein: CASSRLGGGGAYNEQFF.

The V gene is TRBV7-6, the J gene TRBJ2-7; TRBD1 agrees at 9 bases. The trim removed 1 base at V and 3 bases at J, leaving 4 bases unmatched. CDR1 is SGHVS and CDR2 is FNYEAQ in the germline V gene. The CDR3 is made up of 15 amino acids. The CDR3: CASSLGRTGDYEQYF. The CDR3, as DNA: TGTGCCAGCAGCTTAGGTCGGACAGGGGACTACGAGCAGTACTTC.

V gene TRBV20-1 combines with J gene TRBJ1-2; D is uncertain. The V gene's germline CDR1 is DFQATT and CDR2 SNEGSKA (reference sequence). V lost 4 bases to trimming and J lost 5 bases, with 8 bases between them. The CDR3 is 11 amino acids. CDR3 region: CSAINGYGYTF. The CDR3 DNA sequence: TGCAGTGCTATAAACGGATATGGCTACACCTTC.

The gene calls are TRBV11-2 and TRBJ2-3; TRBD2 aligns across 8 bases. The CDR3 has 15 residues. V lost 3 bases to trimming and J lost 5 bases; unmatched junction nucleotides: 7. Germline assignment: CDR1 SGHAT and CDR2 FQNNGV. The CDR3 loop is CASSFIRGGLDTQYF. The CDR3 DNA is TGTGCCAGCAGCTTTATTCGCGGGGGGTTAGATACGCAGTATTTT. Based on the CDR3 plus reference TRBV11-2 and TRBJ2-3, the full variable domain is EAGVAQSPRYKIIEKRQSVAFWCNPISGHATLYWYQQILGQGPKLLIQFQNNGVVDDSQLPKDRFSAERLKGVDSTLKIQPAKLEDSAVYLCASSFIRGGLDTQYFGPGTRLTVL.

This rearrangement joins TRBV12-3 or TRBV12-4 to TRBJ2-5; a possible D gene is TRBD2 (5 bases). This CDR3 comprises 14 residues. V lost 5 bases to trimming and J lost 5 bases, with 15 bases between them. The chain's CDR3 is CASSIRAPGETQYF. CDR3 sequence (DNA): TGTGCCAGCAGTATCCGGGCCCCGGGGGAGACCCAGTACTTC.

This clonotype was seen a handful of times. The chain uses TRBV5-1 and TRBJ2-2; D is ambiguous. The CDR3 sequence is 12 residues long. V was pared by 7 bases and J by 4 bases, with 8 bases between. CDR1 and CDR2 (germline): SGHRS, YFSETQ. As DNA, the CDR3 is TGCGCCAGCGGAAAGAGCACCGGGGAGCTGTTTTTT. This codes for CASGKSTGELFF.

There are many counts of this clonotype. The genes are TRBV6-5 and TRBJ1-1; D is possibly TRBD1 (6 bases). Trimming removed 0 bases from V and 3 bases from J, with 14 bases in between. Germline V lookup: CDR1 MNHEY, CDR2 SVGAGI. This CDR3 region has 16 residues. CDR3 in DNA: TGTGCCAGCAGTTACTCGTTAAACAGGGTGTACACTGAAGCTTTCTTT. This translates into CASSYSLNRVYTEAFF.

This clonotype was counted between two and nine times. The chain is built from TRBV12-3 or TRBV12-4 and TRBJ2-4; tentatively, D is TRBD1 or TRBD2 (6 bases each). V lost 3 bases and J lost 10, with 13 bases in between. This CDR3 has 13 amino acids. The CDR3 here is CASSLDRRGIQYF. As DNA, the CDR3 is TGTGCCAGCAGTTTGGACAGACGGGGGATTCAGTACTTC.

The rearrangement links TRBV18 to TRBJ1-2; D possibly corresponds to TRBD1 (5 bases). The V and J ends lost 3 bases and 4 bases respectively, with 12 bases between them. Germline loops: CDR1 KGHSH, CDR2 LQKENI. The CDR3 contains 14 residues. This chain's CDR3 is CASSPPDNSYGYTF. The CDR3 DNA sequence: TGTGCCAGCTCACCGCCGGACAATAGCTATGGCTACACCTTC.

This clonotype has a handful of counts. The genes are TRBV20-1 and TRBJ1-2; a weak D match, TRBD1 (6 bases). The CDR3 runs to 12 residues. Trimming pared 3 bases from V and 4 bases from J, leaving 9 bases between. The V gene's germline CDR1 is DFQATT and CDR2 SNEGSKA (reference sequence). Written as DNA, the CDR3 is TGCAGTGCTAGCGTCAGGGGCTATGGCTACACCTTC. It specifies CSASVRGYGYTF.

The chain has TRBV20-1 and TRBJ1-4, with D possibly being TRBD1 (6 bases). CDR1 is DFQATT and CDR2 is SNEGSKA in the germline V gene (reference sequence). The length of the CDR3 is 16 residues. The V and J ends lost 2 bases and 4 bases respectively, with 17 bases between them. For the CDR3, the DNA is TGCAGTGCTAGACCAAAGCCGGGACAAATTAATGAAAAACTGTTTTTT. Translation: CSARPKPGQINEKLFF.

This clonotype was picked up a small number of times. The chain employs TRBV4-2 and TRBJ2-2; D gene unclear. The length of the CDR3 is 18 residues. From germline, CDR1 is LGHNA and CDR2 YNFKEQ. V gave up 0 bases and J gave up 4 bases, with 18 bases separating them. CDR3 protein: CASSQDPGSTVGTGELFF. CDR3 coding DNA: TGTGCCAGCAGCCAAGACCCTGGGTCCACAGTCGGCACCGGGGAGCTGTTTTTT.

J is TRBJ2-6 and V is TRBV12-3 or TRBV12-4, with D possibly being TRBD1 (6 bases). This CDR3 spans 18 amino acids. V lost 6 bases and J 4 bases, leaving 22 bases between the germline ends. CDR3 in DNA: TGTGCCAGCAGACCATACCTGTTACAGGGCGCCGGGGCCAACGTCCTGACTTTC. Amino acid sequence: CASRPYLLQGAGANVLTF.

This clonotype was recorded at least ten times. V gene TRBV11-2 combines with J gene TRBJ2-2; D remains ambiguous. Germline V gives CDR1 SGHAT, CDR2 FQNNGV. Trimming removed 5 bases from V and 1 base from J, with 5 bases in between. The CDR3 spans 13 residues. CDR3 coding DNA: TGTGCCAGCAGCAAGCTGAACACCGGGGAGCTGTTTTTT. Its protein product is CASSKLNTGELFF. The full variable domain, completed using reference TRBV11-2 and TRBJ2-2, is EAGVAQSPRYKIIEKRQSVAFWCNPISGHATLYWYQQILGQGPKLLIQFQNNGVVDDSQLPKDRFSAERLKGVDSTLKIQPAKLEDSAVYLCASSKLNTGELFFGEGSRLTVL.

The table lists this clonotype with a few counts. The CDR3 DNA reads as TGTGCCATCAGTGAGTCGAAGCTCGAGGTTGATAGTAATTCACCCCTCCACTTT. This sequence encodes CAISESKLEVDSNSPLHF. The chain has TRBV10-3 and TRBJ1-6; D ambiguous. The CDR3 is 18 residues long. Germline V CDR1 and CDR2: ENHRY, SYGVKD. V was cut by 0 bases and J by 6 bases, with 18 bases left in between.

This clonotype has only a few counts. The chain recombines TRBV5-1 with TRBJ1-1, with 11 bases fitting TRBD1. The ends lost 2 bases at V and 5 bases at J; junction bases unmatched: 5. Germline CDR1 and CDR2: SGHRS and YFSETQ. The CDR3 is 15 residues long. The CDR3 region has the DNA TGCGCCAGCAGCTTTGGGACAGGGGGTTGGACTGAAGCTTTCTTT. This translates into CASSFGTGGWTEAFF.

A note on this clonotype: A junction end diverges from the germline sequence, so it may reflect a read error. The chain carries TRBV6-1 and TRBJ2-3, with a tentative D call TRBD1 (5 bases). CDR1 is MNHNS, CDR2 SASEGT, per germline. This CDR3 spans 15 amino acids. In DNA, the CDR3 is TGTGCCAGCAGCGAAGGGGATTTTAGCACAGATACGCAGTATTTT. It specifies CASSEGDFSTDTQYF.

This clonotype occurred a few times. The chain employs TRBV6-1 and TRBJ2-3; the match to TRBD2 covers 8 bases. CDR1 is MNHNS, CDR2 SASEGT, per germline. The V and J ends lost 2 bases and 6 bases, in that order; junction bases with no gene match: 7. The CDR3 sequence is 15 residues long. CDR3 coding DNA: TGTGCCAGCAGTGAACCGGGACTAGATGGTGATACGCAGTATTTT. Amino acids: CASSEPGLDGDTQYF.

This clonotype appeared a few times. Germline and junction disagree at one end, which may indicate a read error. CDR3 sequence (DNA): TGTGCCAGCAGCGAAGACGTAACAACTAATGAAAAACTGTTTTTT. Protein product: CASSEDVTTNEKLFF. The gene calls are TRBV6-1 and TRBJ1-4; no definite D call. The CDR3 is made up of 15 amino acids. Germline V gives CDR1 MNHNS, CDR2 SASEGT.

The sample holds a few counts of this clonotype. The V gene is TRBV7-2, the J gene TRBJ2-3, with TRBD2 matching 7 bases. Unmatched junction bases numbered 9, after V lost 1 base and J lost 8 bases. Germline values: CDR1 SGHTA, CDR2 FQGNSA. The CDR3 is 15 residues long. CDR3 in DNA: TGTGCCAGCAGCTTAGTTGGGACTACCCCCGGTACGCAGTATTTT. Translation gives CASSLVGTTPGTQYF.

Only a few counts were recorded for this clonotype. The rearrangement links TRBV20-1 to TRBJ1-1; maybe TRBD1 (5 bases). Trimming removed 5 bases at V and 1 base at J, with 11 bases between. CDR3 length: 13 amino acids. Germline V gene data show CDR1 as DFQATT and CDR2 as SNEGSKA (reference sequence). The CDR3 DNA is TGCAGTGCTCCTCGGGGCAAGAACACTGAAGCTTTCTTT. It codes for CSAPRGKNTEAFF.

This chain links TRBV7-8 with TRBJ2-1, with D perhaps assigned TRBD1 or TRBD2 (6 bases each). The CDR3 is 14 residues long. CDR1 SGHVS and CDR2 FQNEAQ come from the germline V gene. Deletions cut 5 bases from V and 5 bases from J, with 13 bases between. CDR3 in DNA: TGTGCCAGCAGCCCCGCTAGGGGGGACAATGAGCAGTTCTTC. Protein sequence: CASSPARGDNEQFF.